This TCR beta chain appears in the sequencing data of a study of T cells in Graves' hyperthyroidism and ophthalmopathy. Findings and limits, study-wide: Ophthalmopathy onset followed model prediction by a median around 6.9 months. Researchers found most expanded thyroid clonotypes above 0.001 in blood as well.

What was amplified from RNA transcripts were TCR beta CDR3 regions. Initially, a first-round RT-PCR of the TCR CDR3 employed the HTBI primer set. From the multiplex PCR reads, TCRdb called clonotypes with MiXCR, one entry per CDR3 protein. This table has a few hundred thousand distinct CDR3 sequences, under 60% appearing once. A note on this clonotype: Its antigen remains unknown.

Losses at the gene ends were 4 bases for V and 5 bases for J; bases not matched to a gene: 6. CDR1 is SNHLY and CDR2 is FYNNEI in the germline V gene. The CDR3 extends over 14 amino acids. Clinical symptoms, serum thyroxine, TRAb, thyroid ultrasound and orbital computed tomography informed diagnoses. The specimen sequenced was peripheral blood or thyroid tissue (not recorded which). The rearrangement uses TRBV2 and TRBJ2-5, with TRBD1 matching 8 bases. This TCR was sampled from an adult woman with Graves' disease, either hyperthyroidism or ophthalmopathy (not recorded which). The CDR3: CASSAGTGGETQYF. The CDR3 bases are TGTGCCAGCAGTGCCGGGACAGGAGGGGAGACCCAGTACTTC. The full variable domain, with the rest looked up from reference TRBV2 and TRBJ2-5, is EPEVTQTPSHQVTQMGQEVILRCVPISNHLYFYWYRQILGQKVEFLVSFYNNEISEKSEIFDDQFSVERPDGSNFTLKIRSTKLEDSAMYFCASSAGTGGETQYFGPGTRLLVL.